The clone carrying this TCR beta chain was seen at least ten times. Its target is unknown. TCRdb fed the reads into MiXCR, producing one record per CDR3 protein. The sample has 270,000 or so distinct CDR3 sequences, approximately 15% seen once. These data originate in a study of T cell repertoires in cytomegalovirus infection. Study-wide results and caveats: Identification of carriers of CMV plus the relevant HLA was achieved through cumulative public TCR beta family frequency.

With 5 bases removed from V and 6 bases from J, the gap between germline ends came to 10 bases. CDR3 length: 12 amino acids. The germline V gene encodes CDR1 SEHNR and CDR2 FQNEAQ (reference sequence). Sequenced sample: CD8+ T cells from PBMCs. The sequence came from a human donor in good health (CMV status not recorded). Some clones in this sample may be carry-over from other donors' samples. The chain carries TRBV7-9 and TRBJ1-1; no clear D gene. As DNA, the CDR3 is TGTGCCAGCAGCCCAAGCAGGCCTGAAGCTTTCTTT. Encoded protein: CASSPSRPEAFF.